The 29 T cell receptor beta chains presented below share a single source sample, sequenced in a study of CD8 T cells in Susac syndrome. Random hexamers were used to reverse transcribe the RNA input (about 0.5 to 1 ug). MiXCR, run by TCRdb on the immunoSEQ multiplex PCR reads, gives a single entry per CDR3 protein. The sample carries 150,000 to 200,000 distinct CDR3 sequences, over 85% recorded once. The sample comprised CD4+ T cells from PBMCs. All receptors come from a human donor in good health.

The gene calls are TRBV18 and TRBJ1-1, with D possibly matching TRBD1 (5 bases). This CDR3 spans 14 amino acids. Germline-derived CDR1 and CDR2 are KGHSH and LQKENI. Trimming took off 2 bases at V and 1 base at J, with 8 bases between the two ends. The CDR3 coding sequence is TGTGCCAGCTCACCATCAGGGCAGAACACTGAAGCTTTCTTT. This translates into CASSPSGQNTEAFF.

This rearrangement joins TRBV18 to TRBJ2-5; the D is unclear. Germline V CDR1 and CDR2: KGHSH, LQKENI. The CDR3 has 13 amino acids. V shed 2 bases and J shed 1 base, with 5 bases lying between them. The CDR3 DNA is TGTGCCAGCTCACCATCCCCCCAAGAGACCCAGTACTTC. Residues: CASSPSPQETQYF.

This sequence joins TRBV7-8 and TRBJ1-6, with 10 bases aligning to TRBD1. The CDR3 extends over 16 amino acids. CDR1 is SGHVS and CDR2 is FQNEAQ in the germline V gene. J was trimmed by 5 bases and V by 3 bases; bases with no gene match: 4. The CDR3 region is CASSLQGQGDNSPLHF. Here the CDR3 DNA reads TGTGCCAGCAGCTTGCAAGGACAGGGGGATAATTCACCCCTCCACTTT.

The V and J genes are TRBV10-3 and TRBJ2-5; 11 nucleotides line up with TRBD2. Trimming took 6 bases from V and 13 from J; bases not matched to a gene: 10. The germline CDR1 and CDR2 sequences are ENHRY and SYGVKD. CDR3 length: 13 amino acids. The DNA of the CDR3 is TGTGCCATCAGCTTAACTGCTAGCGGGGGGACGTACTTC. Amino acid sequence: CAISLTASGGTYF.

The genes are TRBV18 and TRBJ1-2, with TRBD1 as a possible D gene (6 bases). Germline V CDR1 and CDR2: KGHSH, LQKENI. The V end was cut by 2 bases, the J end by 0 bases, with 13 bases between. The CDR3 covers 16 residues. The CDR3 region has the DNA TGTGCCAGCTCACCAAGTCAGGGGCCAACTAACTATGGCTACACCTTC. Protein sequence: CASSPSQGPTNYGYTF. The variable domain in full, completed from reference TRBV18 and TRBJ1-2, reads NAGVMQNPRHLVRRRGQEARLRCSPMKGHSHVYWYRQLPEEGLKFMVYLQKENIIDESGMPKERFSAEFPKEGPSILRIQQVVRGDSAAYFCASSPSQGPTNYGYTFGSGTRLTVV.

The chain carries TRBV20-1 and TRBJ1-1; possibly TRBD1 for D (6 bases). The V gene's germline CDR1 is DFQATT and CDR2 SNEGSKA (reference sequence). Trimming removed 3 bases at V and 4 bases at J, with 12 bases between. The CDR3 consists of 13 residues. This CDR3 is CSASWGLGTEAFF. The CDR3 DNA follows: TGCAGTGCTAGTTGGGGGCTGGGCACTGAAGCTTTCTTT.

The chain links TRBV20-1 to TRBJ2-7; D perhaps matches TRBD2 (5 bases). Germline V gene data show CDR1 as DFQATT and CDR2 as SNEGSKA (reference sequence). The CDR3 has 11 amino acids. The V gene lost 1 base and the J gene lost 4 bases, with 5 bases spanning the gap. This chain's CDR3 is CSARAGYEQYF. The CDR3 DNA is TGCAGTGCTAGAGCGGGGTACGAGCAGTACTTC.

The chain joins TRBV20-1 to TRBJ1-2; D gene unclear. Trimming stripped 0 bases from V and 8 bases from J, with 13 bases between. This CDR3 contains 13 residues. Germline loops: CDR1 DFQATT, CDR2 SNEGSKA (reference sequence). This CDR3 is CSARDHRTMGYTF. CDR3 DNA sequence: TGCAGTGCTAGAGATCATCGGACTATGGGCTACACCTTC.

The gene calls are TRBV29-1 and TRBJ2-7; perhaps TRBD2 as D (5 bases). The CDR3 length is 12 residues. The V gene lost 3 bases and the J gene lost 1 base, with 7 bases spanning the gap. CDR1 SQVTM and CDR2 ANQGSEA come from the germline V gene. CDR3 protein: CSVELASYEQYF. The CDR3 region has the DNA TGCAGCGTTGAGCTAGCTTCCTACGAGCAGTACTTC.

This clonotype appeared a few times. J is TRBJ2-3 and V is TRBV7-2; D call uncertain. V gave up 2 bases and J gave up 4 bases, with 4 bases separating them. CDR1 is SGHTA and CDR2 is FQGNSA in the germline V gene. The CDR3 is made up of 12 amino acids. In nucleotides, the CDR3 is TGTGCCAGCAGCTTATATTCAGATACGCAGTATTTT. This gives the protein CASSLYSDTQYF.

The V and J genes are TRBV4-1 and TRBJ1-3, with 12 positions matching TRBD1. V lost 6 bases to trimming and J lost 0 bases; unmatched junction nucleotides: 12. CDR1 and CDR2 from the germline V gene are MGHRA and YSYEKL. CDR3 length: 19 amino acids. The CDR3 protein is CASSLSGQGASFSGNTIYF. The CDR3 region has the DNA TGCGCCAGCAGTCTATCGGGACAGGGGGCCTCCTTCTCTGGAAACACCATATATTTT.

The chain recombines TRBV5-6 with TRBJ1-2; TRBD1 agrees at 7 bases. Unmatched junction bases numbered 8, after V lost 5 bases and J lost 1 base. CDR3 size: 15 residues. Germline assignment: CDR1 SGHDT and CDR2 YYEEEE. DNA for the CDR3: TGTGCCAGCAGGCAAGCCGGGACAGATAACTATGGCTACACCTTC. Encoded protein: CASRQAGTDNYGYTF.

This clonotype appeared once. The genes are TRBV6-5 and TRBJ2-3; TRBD1 or TRBD2 may be the D gene (5 bases each). The germline CDR1 and CDR2 sequences are MNHEY and SVGAGI. CDR3 length: 10 residues. V lost 8 bases and J 8 bases, leaving 8 bases between the germline ends. Here the CDR3 reads CASGTGTQYF. CDR3 in DNA: TGTGCCAGCGGGACGGGTACGCAGTATTTT.

This chain uses TRBV15 with TRBJ1-2; 11 positions match TRBD1. V was pared by 1 base and J by 6 bases, with 4 bases of the junction left unmatched. Germline-derived CDR1 and CDR2 are LNHNV and YYDKDF (reference sequence). This CDR3 has 15 residues. The CDR3, as DNA: TGTGCCACCAGCAGAGCGGGACAGGGGGATCATGGCTACACCTTC. Translating it yields CATSRAGQGDHGYTF. Full variable domain (missing parts from reference TRBV15 and TRBJ1-2): DAMVIQNPRYQVTQFGKPVTLSCSQTLNHNVMYWYQQKSSQAPKLLFHYYDKDFNNEADTPDNFQSRRPNTSFCFLDIRSPGLGDTAMYLCATSRAGQGDHGYTFGSGTRLTVV.

As to this clonotype: Germline and junction disagree at one end, which may indicate a read error. V gene TRBV20-1 combines with J gene TRBJ2-5, with a tentative D call TRBD2 (6 bases). Germline values: CDR1 DFQATT, CDR2 SNEGSKA (reference sequence). The CDR3 is 15 residues long. The CDR3 nucleotides read TGCACTGCTAGAGATCCGGGAAGAGGAGGGGAGACCCAGTACTTC. Translation: CTARDPGRGGETQYF.

The V call is TRBV20-1, the J call TRBJ1-4, with D perhaps TRBD1 (6 bases). Germline CDR1 DFQATT, CDR2 SNEGSKA (reference sequence). This CDR3 is built from 11 residues. Trimming removed 6 bases from V and 10 bases from J, with 12 bases in between. The CDR3 here is CSAPQGGKLFF. The CDR3 DNA reads as TGCAGTGCCCCACAGGGAGGAAAACTGTTTTTT.

The J gene is TRBJ1-1, the V gene TRBV4-2; a possible D gene is TRBD1 (5 bases). This CDR3 comprises 15 residues. Trimming cost V 1 base and J 11 bases, with 20 bases left between them. The V gene's germline CDR1 is LGHNA and CDR2 YNFKEQ. The CDR3 region is CASSQGGGAPRSAFF. The CDR3 bases are TGTGCCAGCAGCCAAGGAGGAGGGGCCCCCCGTTCGGCTTTCTTT.

This clonotype was detected only once. The chain is built from TRBV2 and TRBJ2-3; D is undetermined. The CDR3 totals 13 residues. V was cut by 3 bases and J by 4 bases, with 8 bases left in between. The germline V gene encodes CDR1 SNHLY and CDR2 FYNNEI. In DNA form, the CDR3 reads TGTGCCAGCAGTGACCAGGCGGCAGATACGCAGTATTTT. This codes for CASSDQAADTQYF. The full variable domain, with the rest looked up from reference TRBV2 and TRBJ2-3, is EPEVTQTPSHQVTQMGQEVILRCVPISNHLYFYWYRQILGQKVEFLVSFYNNEISEKSEIFDDQFSVERPDGSNFTLKIRSTKLEDSAMYFCASSDQAADTQYFGPGTRLTVL.

The CDR3 DNA sequence: TGTGCCAGCACCCAAAGGAGGAACTCTTATAATTCACCCCTCCACTTT. Its protein product is CASTQRRNSYNSPLHF. V gene TRBV2 combines with J gene TRBJ1-6, with D unresolved. Trimming took 7 bases from V and 4 from J, leaving 17 bases between them. This CDR3 region has 16 residues. The germline V gene has CDR1 SNHLY and CDR2 FYNNEI.

The CDR3, as DNA: TGCGCCAGCAGCCCGTTACCGACAGGGGATAATGAAAAACTGTTTTTT. It codes for CASSPLPTGDNEKLFF. The chain has TRBV5-1 and TRBJ1-4, with 8 bases matching TRBD1. J lost 4 bases, V lost 4 bases, and 9 bases had no gene match. This CDR3 has 16 residues. Germline V gene lookup returns CDR1 SGHRS and CDR2 YFSETQ. The whole variable domain, filled in from reference TRBV5-1 and TRBJ1-4, reads KAGVTQTPRYLIKTRGQQVTLSCSPISGHRSVSWYQQTPGQGLQFLFEYFSETQRNKGNFPGRFSGRQFSNSRSEMNVSTLELGDSALYLCASSPLPTGDNEKLFFGSGTQLSVL.

The chain employs TRBV12-3 or TRBV12-4 and TRBJ2-1; tentative D call: TRBD1 (7 bases). V lost 7 bases and J lost 5, with 15 bases in between. The CDR3 totals 14 residues. CDR3 in amino acids: CASIRGAGNNEQFF. The CDR3 DNA is TGTGCCAGCATCAGGGGGGCAGGTAACAATGAGCAGTTCTTC.

This clonotype was seen a single time. This chain uses TRBV9 with TRBJ1-3; no definite D call. The CDR3 contains 14 residues. Germline CDR1 and CDR2: SGDLS and YYNGEE. The V end lost 5 bases, the J end lost 2 bases, and 11 bases lay between the germline ends. CDR3 residues: CASRADGTGNTIYF. CDR3 DNA sequence: TGTGCCAGCAGAGCTGACGGGACTGGAAACACCATATATTTT.

The chain has TRBV4-1 and TRBJ2-7; 10 bases agree with TRBD1. Germline V gene sequence: CDR1 MGHRA, CDR2 YSYEKL. The CDR3 spans 15 residues. J was trimmed by 3 bases and V by 6 bases; bases with no gene match: 8. The CDR3 spells CASRPTGGAGYEQYF. CDR3 bases: TGCGCCAGCAGACCGACAGGGGGCGCAGGCTACGAGCAGTACTTC.

In DNA, the CDR3 is TGTGCCAGCAGCTCGACAGGTGGAGAGACCCAGTACTTC. This sequence encodes CASSSTGGETQYF. The rearrangement uses TRBV7-3 and TRBJ2-5; a possible D gene is TRBD1 (6 bases). The ends were cut back, 4 bases at V and 4 bases at J, with 10 bases in the middle. In germline, CDR1 is SGHTA, CDR2 FQGTGA. The CDR3 spans 13 residues.

The chain carries TRBV10-3 and TRBJ1-5, with TRBD1 identical over 8 bases. There are 13 residues in the CDR3. Germline values: CDR1 ENHRY, CDR2 SYGVKD. After removal of 10 bases from V and 8 bases from J, the junction contained 10 bases not matched to a gene. CDR3 nucleotides: TGTGCCACCGCGGACAGGGACGGAGAGCCCCAGCATTTT. It codes for CATADRDGEPQHF.

This chain connects TRBV2 to TRBJ2-7, with unresolved D. CDR3 length: 14 amino acids. CDR1 SNHLY and CDR2 FYNNEI come from the germline V gene. V was shortened by 6 bases and J by 2 bases, with 14 bases between the two germline ends. The CDR3 loop reads CASRLAGPAYEQYF. CDR3 DNA: TGTGCCAGCAGGCTGGCTGGGCCAGCCTACGAGCAGTACTTC.

The V call is TRBV4-1, the J call TRBJ1-2; D is unclear. This CDR3 comprises 14 residues. V was trimmed by 0 bases and J by 8 bases, leaving 13 bases between them. Germline loops: CDR1 MGHRA, CDR2 YSYEKL. In DNA form, the CDR3 reads TGCGCCAGCAGCCAAGACTACAAACTCCCCGGCTACACCTTC. Protein: CASSQDYKLPGYTF.

This chain links TRBV20-1 with TRBJ2-3; D perhaps matches TRBD2 (5 bases). Looked up from germline, CDR1 is DFQATT and CDR2 is SNEGSKA (reference sequence). The CDR3 covers 11 residues. V was shortened by 7 bases and J by 4 bases, with 9 bases between the two germline ends. This CDR3 reads CSVQLADTQYF. In DNA, the CDR3 is TGCAGTGTACAACTAGCAGATACGCAGTATTTT.

The V and J genes are TRBV29-1 and TRBJ2-2, with D unclear. Germline V gives CDR1 SQVTM, CDR2 ANQGSEA. The CDR3 loop spans 15 amino acids. V was trimmed by 0 bases and J by 0 bases, leaving 8 bases between them. The CDR3 coding sequence is TGCAGCGTTGAAGATCAGGAAGCGAACACCGGGGAGCTGTTTTTT. Its protein is CSVEDQEANTGELFF.